This entry concerns a single TCR beta chain. Its antigen is still unknown. Assay: immunoSEQ multiplex PCR; the TCRdb copy retains only in-frame clones and omits some. The sample contains 650 to 850 clones, around 46% of which appear only once. The sample originates from a study of Tregs in tolerant kidney transplant recipients. Overall study context: Sorted recipient Tregs were expanded on donor B cells with IL-2, restimulated day 11. Sorting after B cell culture yielded CD25+CD127- and 4-1BB+CD40L- CD4+ cells. Stimulator donor B cells were generated over around ten days with CD40L, cyclosporin A and IL-4.

V shed 6 bases and J shed 5 bases, with 11 bases lying between them. The germline V gene has CDR1 SGHAT and CDR2 FQNNGV. The CDR3 consists of 12 residues. The rearrangement joins TRBV11-2 to TRBJ2-7; TRBD1 is a possible D gene (6 bases). This clonotype was sampled from a human patient who received a combined kidney and bone marrow transplant. Source: Tregs from blood cultured with allogeneic cells, taken before the transplant. The CDR3 sequence: CASRQGNDEQYF. The CDR3 DNA follows: TGTGCCAGCAGACAGGGCAACGACGAGCAGTACTTC.